This T cell receptor (beta chain) was observed in a study of blood T cell repertoires in COVID-19. Looking at the study overall: There were acute and convalescent COVID-19 samples, and they came from the United States, Italy and Spain. PBMCs, B-cell-depleted T cells, or T cells were the source of the cDNA or gDNA that made up the material.

As processed by the authors: Quantification of nucleated cells was approximated via reference gene primer amplification. Only in-frame clones appear in the TCRdb table, and some are missing; sequencing was by immunoSEQ multiplex PCR. From that table come the V and J calls and clone size; the DNA was used to work out D and trimming. This sample has around 260,000 clones, with around 90% found just once. Patients in Seattle were enrolled during active infection, then followed longitudinally. The clonotype originates from a woman between 65 and 79 years old with COVID-19, enrolled during active disease. Material: peripheral blood.

For the CDR3, the DNA is TGTGCCAGCAGCGCCCAACCCGGGACTAGCGGGAGGTACTACGAGCAGTACTTC. Translating it yields CASSAQPGTSGRYYEQYF. V and J are TRBV14 and TRBJ2-7; 15 positions agree with TRBD2. This CDR3 is built from 18 residues. The ends lost 5 bases at V and 3 bases at J; junction bases unmatched: 11. Germline V lookup: CDR1 SGHDN, CDR2 FVKESK.